Listed here are 28 T cell receptor beta chains from one sample, sequenced in a study of T-cell reconstitution after alpha-beta-depleted transplantation in children (dated by TCRdb to the mid-2010s). Preparation of the library involved PCR. TCRdb records Illumina HiSeq 2500 as the sequencer. Molecular barcoding was employed in the preparation of TCR libraries, with unique molecular identifiers being used to normalize TCRbeta repertoire quantification. TCRdb's own reprocessing of the public reads used fastp at Q25 and MiXCR and kept productive beta chains. Rows are unified per CDR3 protein, each entry keeping the most common DNA and genes. The sample profile shows 250,000 to 300,000 distinct CDR3 sequences; almost 10% of them were found once. Over 9% of the sample lies in the top ten. The source material was PBMCs from the stem cell graft donor, sampled from the stem cell graft. The receptor source for this set is a human donor who donated a stem cell graft to a child with SCID.

This clonotype was seen a handful of times. The genes are TRBV7-9 and TRBJ2-2; weak D call: TRBD1 (5 bases). The germline V gene has CDR1 SEHNR and CDR2 FQNEAQ (reference sequence). V lost 7 bases, J lost 4 bases, and 16 bases lay in between. CDR3 size: 15 residues. CDR3 in amino acids: CASNERGLLTGELFF. In DNA, the CDR3 is TGTGCCAGCAACGAAAGGGGCCTACTCACCGGGGAGCTGTTTTTT.

This chain uses TRBV27 with TRBJ1-1; no clear D gene. This CDR3 has 15 amino acids. Trimming left V 4 bases short and J 0 bases short, with 12 bases between. Germline lookup yields CDR1 MNHEY and CDR2 SMNVEV (reference sequence). In nucleotides, the CDR3 is TGTGCCAGCAGTTCTGGTTTTTCGATGAACACTGAAGCTTTCTTT. Protein product: CASSSGFSMNTEAFF.

The rearrangement links TRBV20-1 to TRBJ2-4; D not resolved. CDR3 length: 11 amino acids. V lost 7 bases to trimming and J lost 5 bases, with 9 bases between them. Germline CDR1 is DFQATT and CDR2 is SNEGSKA (reference sequence). CDR3 loop: CSGSHENIQYF. In DNA, the CDR3 is TGCAGTGGGTCCCACGAAAACATTCAGTACTTC.

There are many counts of this clonotype. CDR3 DNA: TGTGCCAGCAGGCCTGCAGCCTCTGGAAACACCATATATTTT. Its translation: CASRPAASGNTIYF. The chain employs TRBV12-3 or TRBV12-4 and TRBJ1-3; D is undetermined. Deletions cut 6 bases from V and 0 bases from J, with 9 bases between. There are 14 residues in the CDR3.

The rearrangement joins TRBV25-1 to TRBJ2-3, with 9 bases fitting TRBD1. Per the germline V gene, CDR1 is MGHDK and CDR2 is SYGVNS. J was trimmed by 3 bases and V by 3 bases; bases with no gene match: 7. This CDR3 region has 16 residues. The CDR3 is CASSDGTGSRTDTQYF. In nucleotides, the CDR3 is TGTGCCAGCAGTGATGGGACAGGGAGTAGGACAGATACGCAGTATTTT.

The rearrangement joins TRBV13 to TRBJ2-1, with 9 bases lining up with TRBD2. Unmatched junction bases numbered 8, after V lost 5 bases and J lost 3 bases. CDR1 is PRHDT, CDR2 FYEKMQ, per germline (reference sequence). The CDR3 sequence is 16 residues long. CDR3 bases: TGTGCCAGCAGCCCTAGCCGCGGGGGGGGCTACAATGAGCAGTTCTTC. Translation gives CASSPSRGGGYNEQFF.

This clonotype was counted ten times or more. Here the CDR3 reads CASSQDQRRGEFF. The DNA of the CDR3 is TGTGCCAGCAGCCAAGACCAGCGGAGGGGTGAGTTCTTC. The chain has TRBV4-2 and TRBJ2-1; tentatively, D is TRBD2 (6 bases). The V end lost 0 bases, the J end lost 14 bases, and 14 bases lay between the germline ends. From germline, CDR1 is LGHNA and CDR2 YNFKEQ. CDR3 length: 13 amino acids.

V and J are TRBV2 and TRBJ2-2; D call uncertain. This CDR3 comprises 13 residues. The V end lost 5 bases, the J end lost 6 bases, and 10 bases lay between the germline ends. From germline, CDR1 is SNHLY and CDR2 FYNNEI. The CDR3 DNA is TGTGCCAGCAGTACCCTGGGCTCCGGGGAGCTGTTTTTT. Translation: CASSTLGSGELFF.

This clonotype has at least ten counts. The chain couples TRBV12-3 or TRBV12-4 to TRBJ1-4; 7 nucleotides match TRBD1. V trimming: 1 base; J trimming: 14 bases; junction bases outside the gene matches: 4. The CDR3 has 12 amino acids. CDR3 loop: CASSLDGRGLFF. The CDR3 coding sequence is TGTGCCAGCAGTTTAGACGGCAGGGGGCTGTTTTTT.

The chain carries TRBV7-2 and TRBJ2-3; 11 bases align to TRBD1. Losses at the gene ends were 3 bases for V and 6 bases for J; bases not matched to a gene: 5. CDR3 length: 15 amino acids. The V gene's germline CDR1 is SGHTA and CDR2 FQGNSA. The chain's CDR3 is CASSLWTGGRDTQYF. For the CDR3, the DNA is TGTGCCAGCAGCTTGTGGACAGGGGGCAGGGATACGCAGTATTTT.

This clonotype was observed a few times. The chain combines TRBV5-1 with TRBJ2-7, with D possibly TRBD1 on 6 matching bases. From germline, CDR1 is SGHRS and CDR2 YFSETQ. V dropped 1 base and J dropped 6 bases, with 17 bases sitting between them. The CDR3 has 15 amino acids. The chain's CDR3 is CASSLTGNSPSEQYF. CDR3 bases: TGCGCCAGCAGCTTGACAGGGAATTCCCCTTCCGAGCAGTACTTC.

In its sample, this clonotype was seen a few times. V usage is TRBV20-1 and J usage is TRBJ1-5; 8 nucleotides align to TRBD1. Trimming took 5 bases from V and 2 from J; bases not matched to a gene: 5. The CDR3 has 14 residues. Germline CDR1 and CDR2: DFQATT and SNEGSKA (reference sequence). Here the CDR3 DNA reads TGCAGTGCTGCACAGGGGGTCGGCAATCAGCCCCAGCATTTT. Translation: CSAAQGVGNQPQHF.

This clonotype occurred many times. V and J are TRBV2 and TRBJ2-7; 7 nucleotides agree with TRBD2. CDR3 length: 14 amino acids. Germline V gives CDR1 SNHLY, CDR2 FYNNEI. V lost 6 bases and J lost 3; bases outside the gene matches: 8. In DNA, the CDR3 is TGTGCCAGCAGGACGTGGGGGGGGGACTACGAGCAGTACTTC. This translates into CASRTWGGDYEQYF. The full variable domain, completed using reference TRBV2 and TRBJ2-7, is EPEVTQTPSHQVTQMGQEVILRCVPISNHLYFYWYRQILGQKVEFLVSFYNNEISEKSEIFDDQFSVERPDGSNFTLKIRSTKLEDSAMYFCASRTWGGDYEQYFGPGTRLTVT.

This clonotype has just a few counts. The chain combines TRBV12-3 or TRBV12-4 with TRBJ1-6; D may be TRBD1 (6 bases). Deletions cut 6 bases from V and 5 bases from J, with 17 bases between. The CDR3 consists of 16 residues. The CDR3 protein is CASSSIARGDNSPLHF. CDR3 DNA: TGTGCCAGCAGCTCCATTGCCAGGGGAGATAATTCACCCCTCCACTTT.

The chain uses TRBV5-1 and TRBJ2-1; 11 bases map to TRBD2. With V trimmed by 3 bases and J by 8 bases, 13 bases remained unmatched. This CDR3 region has 17 residues. CDR1 is SGHRS, CDR2 YFSETQ, per germline. This CDR3 reads CASSSNVAGGFQDEQFF. Here the CDR3 DNA reads TGCGCCAGCAGCTCAAACGTAGCGGGGGGGTTTCAGGATGAGCAGTTCTTC.

This clonotype came up a few times. V usage is TRBV27 and J usage is TRBJ2-1; D possibly corresponds to TRBD2 (5 bases). Germline assignment: CDR1 MNHEY and CDR2 SMNVEV (reference sequence). The CDR3 consists of 15 residues. V lost 5 bases and J lost 6, with 17 bases in between. In nucleotides, the CDR3 is TGTGCCAGCAGTACGAACTTGGGAGTTGTCAATGAGCAGTTCTTC. It encodes CASSTNLGVVNEQFF.

The chain links TRBV20-1 to TRBJ2-7; TRBD2 agrees at 7 bases. The ends lost 1 base at V and 0 bases at J; junction bases unmatched: 6. Germline CDR1 and CDR2: DFQATT and SNEGSKA (reference sequence). This CDR3 has 15 residues. CDR3 protein: CSARGVLADSYEQYF. The CDR3 DNA reads as TGCAGTGCTAGAGGGGTTCTAGCGGACTCCTACGAGCAGTACTTC.

This clonotype showed up many times. The chain employs TRBV20-1 and TRBJ1-2; 7 bases match TRBD1. The CDR3 is 14 amino acids. Germline CDR1 DFQATT, CDR2 SNEGSKA (reference sequence). V gave up 4 bases and J gave up 0 bases; unmatched junction bases: 5. The DNA for the CDR3 is TGCAGTGCTACCCGGGACAGTCCTAACTATGGCTACACCTTC. It is translated as CSATRDSPNYGYTF.

Ten or more counts support this clonotype. The gene calls are TRBV10-3 and TRBJ1-2; TRBD1 aligns across 10 bases. CDR3 size: 16 residues. Unmatched junction bases numbered 17, after V lost 8 bases and J lost 8 bases. Germline CDR1 is ENHRY and CDR2 is SYGVKD. CDR3 protein: CAIYQGTGEYTMGYTF. The CDR3 DNA reads as TGTGCCATCTACCAGGGGACAGGGGAATATACTATGGGCTACACCTTC.

The chain combines TRBV7-8 with TRBJ1-2; 11 nucleotides line up with TRBD1. CDR1 is SGHVS and CDR2 is FQNEAQ in the germline V gene. V gave up 5 bases and J gave up 6 bases; unmatched junction bases: 8. The CDR3 sequence is 15 residues long. Here the CDR3 DNA reads TGTGCCAGCAGCCCATCGGACAGGGGGCGGGATGGCTACACCTTC. Translated, it gives CASSPSDRGRDGYTF.

The genes are TRBV5-4 and TRBJ2-5; possibly TRBD2 for D (5 bases). The ends were cut back, 4 bases at V and 5 bases at J, with 24 bases in the middle. This CDR3 contains 17 residues. The germline V gene encodes CDR1 SGHNT and CDR2 YYREEE (reference sequence). The CDR3 DNA reads as TGTGCCAGCAGCCGGACCCCCGATGGGAGCGGCGAGGAGACCCAGTACTTC. Protein: CASSRTPDGSGEETQYF.

The rearrangement uses TRBV7-9 and TRBJ2-7; 7 nucleotides agree with TRBD1. Trimming took 6 bases from V and 2 from J; bases not matched to a gene: 1. The CDR3 loop spans 12 amino acids. Germline loops: CDR1 SEHNR, CDR2 FQNEAQ (reference sequence). CDR3 loop: CASRTGAYEQYF. The CDR3 bases are TGTGCCAGCAGAACAGGGGCCTACGAGCAGTACTTC. Using reference TRBV7-9 and TRBJ2-7 for the parts outside the CDR3, the full variable domain is DTGVSQNPRHKITKRGQNVTFRCDPISEHNRLYWYRQTLGQGPEFLTYFQNEAQLEKSRLLSDRFSAERPKGSFSTLEIQRTEQGDSAMYLCASRTGAYEQYFGPGTRLTVT.

The chain has TRBV12-3 or TRBV12-4 and TRBJ1-2; D not certain. V lost 4 bases and J lost 6, with 12 bases in between. The CDR3 contains 13 residues. The CDR3: CASSSNAVNGYTF. CDR3 DNA sequence: TGTGCCAGCAGTTCCAATGCAGTGAATGGCTACACCTTC.

The chain couples TRBV15 to TRBJ2-5, with TRBD1 matching over 7 bases. Germline CDR1 and CDR2: LNHNV and YYDKDF (reference sequence). The V gene end was trimmed by 5 bases and the J gene end by 1 base; junction bases not matched to a gene: 7. There are 15 residues in the CDR3. Written as DNA, the CDR3 is TGTGCCACCAGCTCTCGCCGGGACAGCCAAGAGACCCAGTACTTC. Translated, it gives CATSSRRDSQETQYF. Filled out from reference TRBV15 and TRBJ2-5, the complete variable domain reads DAMVIQNPRYQVTQFGKPVTLSCSQTLNHNVMYWYQQKSSQAPKLLFHYYDKDFNNEADTPDNFQSRRPNTSFCFLDIRSPGLGDTAMYLCATSSRRDSQETQYFGPGTRLLVL.

The CDR3 DNA reads TGCGCCAGCAGCTTCTCCTATAATTCACCCCTCCACTTT. Its protein is CASSFSYNSPLHF. This chain links TRBV5-1 with TRBJ1-6, with D unresolved. This CDR3 region has 13 residues. Germline V lookup: CDR1 SGHRS, CDR2 YFSETQ. The V end was cut by 2 bases, the J end by 0 bases, with 0 bases between.

This clonotype was counted many times. V gene TRBV5-1 combines with J gene TRBJ2-7; TRBD1 aligns across 9 bases. The germline V gene has CDR1 SGHRS and CDR2 YFSETQ. This CDR3 contains 16 residues. The V gene end was trimmed by 2 bases and the J gene end by 5 bases; junction bases not matched to a gene: 11. The CDR3 loop reads CASSFRTGDIPDEQYF. In DNA, the CDR3 is TGCGCCAGCAGCTTTCGGACAGGGGACATCCCTGACGAGCAGTACTTC.

The chain links TRBV5-6 to TRBJ1-4; TRBD1 agrees at 7 bases. The germline V gene has CDR1 SGHDT and CDR2 YYEEEE. The V and J ends lost 4 bases and 2 bases, in that order; junction bases with no gene match: 11. The CDR3 is made up of 17 amino acids. The CDR3 sequence is CASSKNNRGGTNEKLFF. The DNA for the CDR3 is TGTGCCAGCAGCAAGAATAACAGGGGTGGCACTAATGAAAAACTGTTTTTT.

The table lists this clonotype with many counts. The chain links TRBV6-5 to TRBJ1-5; no definite D call. Trimming stripped 6 bases from V and 9 bases from J, with 18 bases between. This CDR3 contains 14 residues. The V gene's germline CDR1 is MNHEY and CDR2 SVGAGI. The CDR3 DNA sequence: TGTGCCAGCAGCCCCGGACGGCGAGAGGGGCCCCAGCATTTT. As protein: CASSPGRREGPQHF.